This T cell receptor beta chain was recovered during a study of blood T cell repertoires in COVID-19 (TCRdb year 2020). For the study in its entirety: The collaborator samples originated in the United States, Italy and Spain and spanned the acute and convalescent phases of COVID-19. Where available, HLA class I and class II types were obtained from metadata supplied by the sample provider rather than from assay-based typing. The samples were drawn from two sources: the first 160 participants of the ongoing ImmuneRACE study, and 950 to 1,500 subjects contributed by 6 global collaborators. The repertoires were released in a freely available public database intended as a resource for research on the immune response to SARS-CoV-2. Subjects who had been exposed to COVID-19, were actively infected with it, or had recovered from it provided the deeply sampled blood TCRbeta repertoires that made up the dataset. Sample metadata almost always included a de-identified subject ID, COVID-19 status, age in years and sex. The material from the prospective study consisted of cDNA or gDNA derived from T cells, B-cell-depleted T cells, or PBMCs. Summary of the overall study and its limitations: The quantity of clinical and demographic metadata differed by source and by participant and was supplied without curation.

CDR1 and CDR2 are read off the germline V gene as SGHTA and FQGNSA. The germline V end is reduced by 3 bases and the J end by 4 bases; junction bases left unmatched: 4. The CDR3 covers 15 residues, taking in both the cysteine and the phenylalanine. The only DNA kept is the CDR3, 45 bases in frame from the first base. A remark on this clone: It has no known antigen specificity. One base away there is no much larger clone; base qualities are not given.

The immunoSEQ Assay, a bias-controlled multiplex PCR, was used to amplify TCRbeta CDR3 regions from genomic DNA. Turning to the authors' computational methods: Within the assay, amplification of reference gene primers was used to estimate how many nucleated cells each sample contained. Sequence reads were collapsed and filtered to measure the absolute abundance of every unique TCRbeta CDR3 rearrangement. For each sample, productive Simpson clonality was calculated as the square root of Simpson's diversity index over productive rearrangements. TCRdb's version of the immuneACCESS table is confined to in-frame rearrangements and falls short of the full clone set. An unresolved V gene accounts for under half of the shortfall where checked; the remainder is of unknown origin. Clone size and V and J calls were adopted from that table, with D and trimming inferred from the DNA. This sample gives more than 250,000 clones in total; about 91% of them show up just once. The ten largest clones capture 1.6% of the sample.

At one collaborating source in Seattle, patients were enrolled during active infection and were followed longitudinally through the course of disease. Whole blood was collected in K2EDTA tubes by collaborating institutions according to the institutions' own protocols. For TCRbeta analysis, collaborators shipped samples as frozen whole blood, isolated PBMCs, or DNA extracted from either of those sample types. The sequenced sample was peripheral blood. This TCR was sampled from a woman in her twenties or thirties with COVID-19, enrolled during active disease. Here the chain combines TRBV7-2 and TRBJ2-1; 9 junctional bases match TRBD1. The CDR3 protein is CASSLDRGRYNEQFF. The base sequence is TGTGCCAGCAGCTTGGACAGGGGAAGGTACAATGAGCAGTTCTTC. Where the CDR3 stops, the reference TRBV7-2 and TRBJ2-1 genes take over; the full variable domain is GAGVSQSPSNKVTEKGKDVELRCDPISGHTALYWYRQSLGQGLEFLIYFQGNSAPDKSGLPSDRFSAERTGGSVSTLTIQRTQQEDSAVYLCASSLDRGRYNEQFFGPGTRLTVL.